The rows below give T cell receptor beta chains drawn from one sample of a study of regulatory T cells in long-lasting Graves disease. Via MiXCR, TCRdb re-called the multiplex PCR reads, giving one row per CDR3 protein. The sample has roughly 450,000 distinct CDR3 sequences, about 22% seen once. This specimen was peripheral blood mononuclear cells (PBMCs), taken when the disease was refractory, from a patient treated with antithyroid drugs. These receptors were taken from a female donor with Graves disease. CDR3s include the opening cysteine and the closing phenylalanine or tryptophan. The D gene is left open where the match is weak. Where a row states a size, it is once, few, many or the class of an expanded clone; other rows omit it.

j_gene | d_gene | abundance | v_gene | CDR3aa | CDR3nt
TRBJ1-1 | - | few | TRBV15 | CATSRGGGTEAFF | TGTGCCACCAGCAGAGGGGGTGGGACTGAAGCTTTCTTT
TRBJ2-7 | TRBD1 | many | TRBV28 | CASSSDRDFEQYF | TGTGCCAGCAGCTCCGACAGGGATTTCGAGCAGTACTTC
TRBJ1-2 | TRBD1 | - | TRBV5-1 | CASRTSTGGGYGYTF | TGCGCCAGCAGGACCTCTACAGGGGGCGGGTATGGCTACACCTTC
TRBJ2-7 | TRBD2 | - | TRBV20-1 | CSARDKAGTDYEQYF | TGCAGTGCTAGAGATAAAGCGGGGACTGACTACGAGCAGTACTTC
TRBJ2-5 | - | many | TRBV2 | CASSDISPGKETQYF | TGTGCCAGCAGTGATATTTCCCCAGGGAAAGAGACCCAGTACTTC
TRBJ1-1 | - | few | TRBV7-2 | CASSPQGQNTEAFF | TGTGCCAGCAGCCCCCAGGGACAGAACACTGAAGCTTTCTTT
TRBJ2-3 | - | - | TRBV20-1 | CSALAASTDTQYF | TGCAGTGCACTTGCGGCCAGCACAGATACGCAGTATTTT
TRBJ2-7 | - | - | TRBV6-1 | CASSERRWAYEQYF | TGTGCCAGCAGTGAAAGGAGGTGGGCCTACGAGCAGTACTTC
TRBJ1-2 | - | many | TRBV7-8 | CASSRGGRGESGYTF | TGTGCCAGCAGCCGCGGGGGCAGGGGTGAGAGCGGCTACACCTTC
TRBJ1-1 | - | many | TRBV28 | CASSSTDGKAFF | TGTGCCAGCAGTTCAACGGACGGGAAAGCTTTCTTT
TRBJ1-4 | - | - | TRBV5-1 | CASSPTTPNEKLFF | TGCGCCAGCAGCCCGACGACACCGAATGAAAAACTGTTTTTT
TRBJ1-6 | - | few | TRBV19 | CASSIRQGYGNSPLHF | TGTGCCAGTAGTATAAGGCAAGGGTATGGCAATTCACCCCTCCACTTT
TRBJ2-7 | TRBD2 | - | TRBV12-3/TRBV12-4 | CASSFYEIALAGTYEQYF | TGTGCCAGCAGTTTTTACGAGATTGCGCTAGCGGGAACCTACGAGCAGTACTTC
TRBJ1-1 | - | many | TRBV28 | CASRVGGVNTEAFF | TGTGCCAGCAGAGTGGGGGGGGTGAACACTGAAGCTTTCTTT
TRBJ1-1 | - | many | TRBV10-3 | CAISESGLNTEAFF | TGTGCCATCAGTGAGTCGGGGTTGAACACTGAAGCTTTCTTT
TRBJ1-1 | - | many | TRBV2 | CASRVSYLGSNTEAFF | TGTGCCAGCAGGGTCTCGTACTTGGGCTCCAACACTGAAGCTTTCTTT
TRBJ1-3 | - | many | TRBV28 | CASSYLQSGSGNTIYF | TGTGCCAGCAGTTATCTTCAGTCCGGCTCTGGAAACACCATATATTTT
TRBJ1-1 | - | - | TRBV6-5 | CASSYYGGITEAFF | TGTGCCAGCAGTTATTATGGGGGAATCACTGAAGCTTTCTTT
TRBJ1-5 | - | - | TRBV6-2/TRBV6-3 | CASSYFSYQPQHF | TGTGCCAGCAGTTACTTCTCTTATCAGCCCCAGCATTTT
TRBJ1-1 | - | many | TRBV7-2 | CASSSDRETEAFF | TGTGCCAGCAGCTCGGACAGAGAGACTGAAGCTTTCTTT
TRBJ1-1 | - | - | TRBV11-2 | CASSSGNTEALF | TGTGCCAGCAGCTCTGGGAACACTGAAGCTCTCTTT
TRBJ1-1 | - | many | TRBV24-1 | CATSDGADMNTEAFF | TGTGCCACCAGTGATGGGGCAGACATGAACACTGAAGCTTTCTTT
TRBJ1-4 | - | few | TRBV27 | CASRLRETINEKLFF | TGTGCCAGCAGACTCCGGGAGACTATTAATGAAAAACTGTTTTTT
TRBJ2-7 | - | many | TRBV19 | CASSWGLDYEQYF | TGTGCCAGTAGTTGGGGGCTTGACTACGAGCAGTACTTC
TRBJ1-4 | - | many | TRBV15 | CATSRGSGEEKLFF | TGTGCCACCAGCAGAGGGTCAGGGGAAGAAAAACTGTTTTTT
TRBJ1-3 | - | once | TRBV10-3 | CAISTDLSGNTIYF | TGTGCCATCAGTACAGATCTCTCTGGAAACACCATATATTTT
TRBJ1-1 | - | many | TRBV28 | CASSVTGANTEAFF | TGTGCCAGCAGTGTTACCGGGGCGAACACTGAAGCTTTCTTT
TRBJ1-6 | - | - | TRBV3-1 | CASSQNPEGSPLHF | TGTGCCAGCAGCCAGAACCCTGAAGGTTCACCCCTCCACTTT
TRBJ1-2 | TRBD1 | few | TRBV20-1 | CSAGDRIYGYTF | TGCAGTGCTGGGGACAGGATCTATGGCTACACCTTC
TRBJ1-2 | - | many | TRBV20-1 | CSAEGRTYGYTF | TGCAGTGCTGAAGGACGGACCTATGGCTACACCTTC
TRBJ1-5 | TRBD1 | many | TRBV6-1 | CASRKQGDSNQPQHF | TGTGCCAGCAGGAAACAGGGGGATAGCAATCAGCCCCAGCATTTT
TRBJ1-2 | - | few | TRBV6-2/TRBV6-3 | CASHDGLGVEGYTF | TGTGCCAGCCACGACGGCCTTGGAGTTGAGGGCTACACCTTC
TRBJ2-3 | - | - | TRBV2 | CASSEAESLDSPDYF | TGTGCCAGCAGTGAAGCAGAAAGTTTAGACAGCCCCGACTATTTT
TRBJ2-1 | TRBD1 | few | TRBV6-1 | CASSKGQPANDNEQFF | TGTGCCAGCAGTAAGGGACAGCCGGCAAATGACAATGAGCAGTTCTTC
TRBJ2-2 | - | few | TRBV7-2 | CASSVGGRDTGELFF | TGTGCCAGCAGCGTCGGGGGCCGGGACACCGGGGAGCTGTTTTTT
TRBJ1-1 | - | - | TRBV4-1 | CASSQEPTGNTEAFF | TGCGCCAGCAGCCAAGAACCGACAGGGAACACTGAAGCTTTCTTT
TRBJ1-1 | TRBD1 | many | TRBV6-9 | CASSYGQGVEAFF | TGTGCCAGCAGTTACGGACAGGGGGTTGAAGCTTTCTTT
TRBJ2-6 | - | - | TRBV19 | CASSSQEAGANVLTF | TGTGCCAGTAGTAGCCAGGAGGCTGGGGCCAACGTCCTGACTTTC
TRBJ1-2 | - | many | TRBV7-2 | CASSLAGTEYYGYTF | TGTGCCAGCAGCTTAGCGGGCACGGAATACTATGGCTACACCTTC
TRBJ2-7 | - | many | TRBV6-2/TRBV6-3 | CASSYRRAGIAYEQYF | TGTGCCAGCAGTTACAGGAGGGCGGGCATCGCCTACGAGCAGTACTTC
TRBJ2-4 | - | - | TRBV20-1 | CSSGGHIQYF | TGCAGTTCCGGGGGCCACATTCAGTACTTC
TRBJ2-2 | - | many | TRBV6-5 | CASSYRDRQTRELFF | TGTGCCAGCAGTTACAGGGACCGGCAAACAAGGGAGCTGTTTTTT
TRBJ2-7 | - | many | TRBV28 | CASSLHRLAYEQYF | TGTGCCAGCAGTTTACATCGCTTAGCCTACGAGCAGTACTTC
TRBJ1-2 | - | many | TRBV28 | CASSLDSAIVYGYTF | TGTGCCAGCAGTCTAGACTCAGCCATAGTCTATGGCTACACCTTC
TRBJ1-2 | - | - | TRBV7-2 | CASSLAVTTNYGYTF | TGTGCCAGCAGCTTAGCGGTGACGACTAACTATGGCTACACCTTC
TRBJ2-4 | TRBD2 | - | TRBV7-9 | CASSLSAGPRNIQYF | TGTGCCAGCAGCTTATCAGCGGGACCCAGGAACATTCAGTACTTC
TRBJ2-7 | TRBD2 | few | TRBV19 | CASSEGTSGIFSREQYF | TGTGCCAGTAGCGAAGGGACTAGCGGGATCTTTAGTCGTGAGCAGTACTTC
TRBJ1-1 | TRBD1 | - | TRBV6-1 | CASSKLSGGALPGLSF | TGTGCCAGCAGCAAACTCTCAGGGGGAGCCCTCCCCGGCCTTTCTTTT
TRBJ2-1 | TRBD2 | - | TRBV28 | CASSSPGGRSRDEQFF | TGTGCCAGCAGTTCCCCTGGCGGGAGAAGTCGCGATGAGCAGTTCTTC
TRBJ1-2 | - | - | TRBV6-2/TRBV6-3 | CASSNSKDGGYTF | TGTGCCAGCAGTAATTCGAAGGACGGGGGCTACACCTTC
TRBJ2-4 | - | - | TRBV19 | CASSPQRNAKNIQYF | TGTGCCAGTAGTCCTCAGAGGAATGCCAAAAACATTCAGTACTTC
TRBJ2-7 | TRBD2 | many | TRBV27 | CASSGLAGVDEQYF | TGTGCCAGCAGTGGTCTAGCGGGGGTTGACGAGCAGTACTTC
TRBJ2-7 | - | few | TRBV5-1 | CASRKDSGINYEQYF | TGCGCCAGCAGGAAGGACTCTGGTATTAACTACGAGCAGTACTTC
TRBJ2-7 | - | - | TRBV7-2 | CASLHRFSYEQYF | TGTGCCAGTCTACACAGGTTCTCCTACGAGCAGTACTTC
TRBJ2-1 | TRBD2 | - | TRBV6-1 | CASSQTSGVSEQFF | TGTGCCAGCAGCCAGACTAGCGGGGTGAGTGAGCAGTTCTTC
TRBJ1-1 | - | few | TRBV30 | CAWSVNHEAFF | TGTGCCTGGAGTGTGAACCATGAAGCTTTCTTT
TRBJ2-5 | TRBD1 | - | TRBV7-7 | CASNSLGQGRETQYF | TGTGCTAGCAACTCTCTCGGACAGGGGAGGGAGACCCAGTACTTC
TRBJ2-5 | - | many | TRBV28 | CASSRGAMPETQYF | TGTGCCAGCAGTCGGGGGGCCATGCCCGAGACCCAGTACTTC
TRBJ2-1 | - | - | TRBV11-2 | CASSLEHQLGNEQFF | TGTGCCAGCAGCTTAGAACACCAACTGGGCAATGAGCAGTTCTTC